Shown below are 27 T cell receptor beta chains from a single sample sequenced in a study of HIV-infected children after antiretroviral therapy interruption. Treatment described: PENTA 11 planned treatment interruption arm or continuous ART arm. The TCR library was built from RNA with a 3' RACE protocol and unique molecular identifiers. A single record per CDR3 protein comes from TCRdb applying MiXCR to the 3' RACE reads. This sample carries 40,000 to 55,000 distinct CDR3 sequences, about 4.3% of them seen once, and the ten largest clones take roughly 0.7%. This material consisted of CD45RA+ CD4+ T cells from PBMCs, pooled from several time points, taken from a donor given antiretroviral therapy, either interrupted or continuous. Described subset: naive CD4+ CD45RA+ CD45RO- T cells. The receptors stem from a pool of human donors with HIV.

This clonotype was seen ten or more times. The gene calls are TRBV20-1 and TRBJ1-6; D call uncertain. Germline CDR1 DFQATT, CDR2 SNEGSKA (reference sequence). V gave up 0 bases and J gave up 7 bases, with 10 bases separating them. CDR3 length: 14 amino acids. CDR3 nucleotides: TGCAGTGCTAGAGATGGCCAGGCGAATTCACCCCTCCACTTT. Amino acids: CSARDGQANSPLHF.

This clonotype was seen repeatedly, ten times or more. CDR3 residues: CASGRPGTYEQYF. Written as DNA, the CDR3 is TGTGCCAGCGGACGTCCGGGGACCTACGAGCAGTACTTC. This sequence joins TRBV25-1 and TRBJ2-7; the D gene is possibly TRBD2 (5 bases). The V and J ends lost 8 bases and 2 bases respectively, with 13 bases between them. CDR1 MGHDK and CDR2 SYGVNS come from the germline V gene. The CDR3 loop spans 13 amino acids.

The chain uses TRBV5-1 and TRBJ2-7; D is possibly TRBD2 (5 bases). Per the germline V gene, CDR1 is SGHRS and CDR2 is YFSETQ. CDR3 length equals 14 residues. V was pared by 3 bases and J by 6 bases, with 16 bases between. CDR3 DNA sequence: TGCGCCAGCAGCTCGCACACCGGGGTAGGCGAGCAGTACTTC. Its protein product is CASSSHTGVGEQYF.

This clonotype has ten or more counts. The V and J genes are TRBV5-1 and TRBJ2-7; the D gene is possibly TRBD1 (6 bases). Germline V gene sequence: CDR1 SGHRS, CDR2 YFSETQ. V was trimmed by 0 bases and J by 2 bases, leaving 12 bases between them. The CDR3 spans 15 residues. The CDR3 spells CASSLGYRDTYEQYF. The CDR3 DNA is TGCGCCAGCAGCTTGGGGTACAGGGACACCTACGAGCAGTACTTC.

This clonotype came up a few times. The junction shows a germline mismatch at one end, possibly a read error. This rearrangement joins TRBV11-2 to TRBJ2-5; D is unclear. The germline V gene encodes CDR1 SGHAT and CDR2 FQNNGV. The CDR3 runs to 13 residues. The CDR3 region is CASSLALGETQYF. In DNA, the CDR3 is TGCGCCAGCAGCTTGGCCCTCGGGGAGACCCAGTACTTC.

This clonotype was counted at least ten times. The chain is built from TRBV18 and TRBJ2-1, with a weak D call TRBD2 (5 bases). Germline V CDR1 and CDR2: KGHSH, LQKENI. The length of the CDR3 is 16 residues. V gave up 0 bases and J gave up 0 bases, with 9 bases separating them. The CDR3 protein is CASSPPGESSYNEQFF. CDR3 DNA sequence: TGTGCCAGCTCACCACCCGGGGAAAGCTCCTACAATGAGCAGTTCTTC.

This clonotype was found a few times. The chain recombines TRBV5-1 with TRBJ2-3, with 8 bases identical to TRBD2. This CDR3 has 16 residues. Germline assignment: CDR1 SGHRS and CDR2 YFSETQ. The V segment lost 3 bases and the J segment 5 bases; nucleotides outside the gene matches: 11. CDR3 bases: TGCGCCAGCAGCTCGGACCTCGGGGGGGCCCAAGATACGCAGTATTTT. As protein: CASSSDLGGAQDTQYF.

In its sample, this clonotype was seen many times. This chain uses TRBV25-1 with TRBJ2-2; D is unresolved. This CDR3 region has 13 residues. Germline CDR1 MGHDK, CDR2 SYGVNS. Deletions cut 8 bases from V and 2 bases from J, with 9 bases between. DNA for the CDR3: TGTGCCAGCCGGTCCTCTAACACCGGGGAGCTGTTTTTT. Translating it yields CASRSSNTGELFF.

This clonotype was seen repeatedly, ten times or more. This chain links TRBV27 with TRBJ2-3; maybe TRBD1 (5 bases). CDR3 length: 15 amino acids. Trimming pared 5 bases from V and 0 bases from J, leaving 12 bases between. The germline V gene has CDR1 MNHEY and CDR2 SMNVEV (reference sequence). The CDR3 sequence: CASSQGLLSTDTQYF. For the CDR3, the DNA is TGTGCCAGCAGTCAGGGCCTCCTTAGCACAGATACGCAGTATTTT.

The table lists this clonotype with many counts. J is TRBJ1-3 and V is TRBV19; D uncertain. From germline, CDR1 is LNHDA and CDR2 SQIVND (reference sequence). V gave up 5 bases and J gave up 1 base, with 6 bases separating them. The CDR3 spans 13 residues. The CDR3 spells CASSSRSGNTIYF. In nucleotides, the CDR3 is TGTGCCAGTAGTTCCCGATCTGGAAACACCATATATTTT.

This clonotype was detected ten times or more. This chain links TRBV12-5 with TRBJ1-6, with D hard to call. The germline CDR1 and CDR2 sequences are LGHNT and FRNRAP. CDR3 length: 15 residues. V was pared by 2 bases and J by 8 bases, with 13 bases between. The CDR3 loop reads CASGLWGGSYSPLHF. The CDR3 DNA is TGTGCTAGTGGTTTGTGGGGAGGGAGTTATTCACCCCTCCACTTT.

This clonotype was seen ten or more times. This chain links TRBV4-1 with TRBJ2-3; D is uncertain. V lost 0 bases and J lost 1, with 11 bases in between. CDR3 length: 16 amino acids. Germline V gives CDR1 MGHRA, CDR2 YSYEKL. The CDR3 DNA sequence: TGCGCCAGCAGCCAAGAACGGACGGGCCGCACAGATACGCAGTATTTT. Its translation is CASSQERTGRTDTQYF.

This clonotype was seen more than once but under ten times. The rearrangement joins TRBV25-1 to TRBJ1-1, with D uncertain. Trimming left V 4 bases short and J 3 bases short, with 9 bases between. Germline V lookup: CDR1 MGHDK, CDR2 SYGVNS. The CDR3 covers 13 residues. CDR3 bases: TGTGCCAGCAGTGGAGATAGGGACACTGAAGCTTTCTTT. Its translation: CASSGDRDTEAFF.

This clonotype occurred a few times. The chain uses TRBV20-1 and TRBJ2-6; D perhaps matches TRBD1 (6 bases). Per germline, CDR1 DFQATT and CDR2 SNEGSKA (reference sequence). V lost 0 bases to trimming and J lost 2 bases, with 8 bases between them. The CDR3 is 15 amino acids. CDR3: CSAREYRAGANVLTF. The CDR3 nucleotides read TGCAGTGCTAGAGAGTACAGGGCTGGGGCCAACGTCCTGACTTTC.

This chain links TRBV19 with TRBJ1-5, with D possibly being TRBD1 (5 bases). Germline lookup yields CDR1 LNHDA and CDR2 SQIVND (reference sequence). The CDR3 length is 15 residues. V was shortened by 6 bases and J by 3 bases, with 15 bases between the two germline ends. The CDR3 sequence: CASSAHEGSNQPQHF. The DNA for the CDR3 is TGTGCCAGTAGCGCCCACGAGGGGTCCAATCAGCCCCAGCATTTT. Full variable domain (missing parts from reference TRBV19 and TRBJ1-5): DGGITQSPKYLFRKEGQNVTLSCEQNLNHDAMYWYRQDPGQGLRLIYYSQIVNDFQKGDIAEGYSVSREKKESFPLTVTSAQKNPTAFYLCASSAHEGSNQPQHFGDGTRLSIL.

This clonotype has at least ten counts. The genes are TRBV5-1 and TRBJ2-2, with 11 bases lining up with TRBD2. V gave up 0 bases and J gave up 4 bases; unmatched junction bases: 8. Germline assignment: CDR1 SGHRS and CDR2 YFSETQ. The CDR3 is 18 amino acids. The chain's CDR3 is CASSLENLSGGATGELFF. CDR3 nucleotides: TGCGCCAGCAGCTTGGAGAACCTTAGCGGGGGGGCCACCGGGGAGCTGTTTTTT.

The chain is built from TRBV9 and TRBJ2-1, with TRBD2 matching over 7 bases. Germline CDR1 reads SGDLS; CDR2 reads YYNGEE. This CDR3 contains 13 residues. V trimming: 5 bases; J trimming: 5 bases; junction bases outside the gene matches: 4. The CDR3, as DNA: TGTGCCAGCAGTAGGGGAGGGGACAATGAGCAGTTCTTC. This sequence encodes CASSRGGDNEQFF. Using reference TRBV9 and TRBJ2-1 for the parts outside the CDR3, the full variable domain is DSGVTQTPKHLITATGQRVTLRCSPRSGDLSVYWYQQSLDQGLQFLIQYYNGEERAKGNILERFSAQQFPDLHSELNLSSLELGDSALYFCASSRGGDNEQFFGPGTRLTVL.

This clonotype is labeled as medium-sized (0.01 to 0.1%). CDR3 residues: CASSLGSSYNSPLHF. CDR3 DNA: TGTGCCAGCAGCTTAGGTAGCTCCTATAATTCACCCCTCCACTTT. This chain connects TRBV7-9 to TRBJ1-6; D gene unclear. CDR1 is SEHNR and CDR2 is FQNEAQ in the germline V gene (reference sequence). This CDR3 contains 15 residues. The V end lost 1 base, the J end lost 0 bases, and 4 bases lay between the germline ends.

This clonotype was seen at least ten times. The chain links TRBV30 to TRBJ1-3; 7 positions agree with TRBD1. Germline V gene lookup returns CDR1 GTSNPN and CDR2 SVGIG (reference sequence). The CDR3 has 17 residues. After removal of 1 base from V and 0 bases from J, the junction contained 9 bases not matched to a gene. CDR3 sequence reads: CAWSAPGQWVSGNTIYF. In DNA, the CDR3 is TGTGCCTGGAGTGCCCCGGGACAGTGGGTCTCTGGAAACACCATATATTTT.

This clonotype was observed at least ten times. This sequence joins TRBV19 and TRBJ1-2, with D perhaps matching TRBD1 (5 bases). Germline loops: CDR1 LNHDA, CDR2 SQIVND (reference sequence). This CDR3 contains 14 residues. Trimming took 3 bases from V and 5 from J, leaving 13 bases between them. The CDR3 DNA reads TGTGCCAGTAGTATTTCCGCAGGGCCTTATGGCTACACCTTC. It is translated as CASSISAGPYGYTF.

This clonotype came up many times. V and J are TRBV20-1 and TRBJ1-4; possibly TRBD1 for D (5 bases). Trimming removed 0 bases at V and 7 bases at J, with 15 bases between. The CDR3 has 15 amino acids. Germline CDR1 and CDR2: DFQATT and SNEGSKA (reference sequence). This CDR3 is CSARDRTGGREKLFF. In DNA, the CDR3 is TGCAGTGCTAGAGATCGCACAGGCGGCCGTGAAAAACTGTTTTTT.

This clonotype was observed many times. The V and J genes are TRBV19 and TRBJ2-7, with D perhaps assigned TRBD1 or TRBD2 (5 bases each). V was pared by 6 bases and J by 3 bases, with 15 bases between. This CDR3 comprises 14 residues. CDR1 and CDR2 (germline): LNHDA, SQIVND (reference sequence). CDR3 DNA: TGTGCCAGTAGAAGGACGGGACCAAACTACGAGCAGTACTTC. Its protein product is CASRRTGPNYEQYF.

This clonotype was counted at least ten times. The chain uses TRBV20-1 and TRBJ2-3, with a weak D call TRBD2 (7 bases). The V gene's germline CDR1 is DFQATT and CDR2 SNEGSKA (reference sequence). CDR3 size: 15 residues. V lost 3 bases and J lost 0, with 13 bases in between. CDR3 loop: CSASSRGASTDTQYF. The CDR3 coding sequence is TGCAGTGCTAGTAGCCGGGGGGCTAGCACAGATACGCAGTATTTT.

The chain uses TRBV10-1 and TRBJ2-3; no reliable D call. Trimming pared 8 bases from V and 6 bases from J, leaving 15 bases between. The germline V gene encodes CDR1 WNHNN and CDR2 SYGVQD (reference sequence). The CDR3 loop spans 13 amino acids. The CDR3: CASQVAVGDTQYF. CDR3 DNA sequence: TGCGCCAGCCAGGTGGCGGTAGGGGATACGCAGTATTTT.

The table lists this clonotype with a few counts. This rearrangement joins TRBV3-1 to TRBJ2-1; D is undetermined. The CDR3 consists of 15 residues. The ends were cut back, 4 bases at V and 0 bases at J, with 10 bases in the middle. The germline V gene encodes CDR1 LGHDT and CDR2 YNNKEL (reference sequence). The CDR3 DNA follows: TGTGCCAGCAGCCCTCCTCGGAGCTCCTACAATGAGCAGTTCTTC. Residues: CASSPPRSSYNEQFF.

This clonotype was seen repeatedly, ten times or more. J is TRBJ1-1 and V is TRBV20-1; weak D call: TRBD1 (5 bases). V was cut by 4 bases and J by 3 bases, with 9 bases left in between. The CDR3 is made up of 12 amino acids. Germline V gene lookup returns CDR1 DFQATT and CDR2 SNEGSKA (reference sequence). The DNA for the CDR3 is TGCAGTGCTATCCCGGGGGACACTGAAGCTTTCTTT. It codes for CSAIPGDTEAFF.

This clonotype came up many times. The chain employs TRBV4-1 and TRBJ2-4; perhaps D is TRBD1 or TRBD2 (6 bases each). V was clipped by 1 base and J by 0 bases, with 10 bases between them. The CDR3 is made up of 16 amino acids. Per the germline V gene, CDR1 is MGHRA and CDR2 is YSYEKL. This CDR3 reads CASSQGGAQAKNIQYF. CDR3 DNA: TGCGCCAGCAGCCAAGGGGGGGCTCAAGCCAAAAACATTCAGTACTTC.